These 24 T cell receptor beta chains originate from one sample sequenced in a study of T cell repertoires in cytomegalovirus infection. The antigens of these receptors remain unknown. In TCRdb, the reads were re-called with MiXCR into one record per CDR3 protein. This repertoire shows approximately 300,000 distinct CDR3 sequences, just under 30% found once; its top ten account for around 18%. Sequences were derived from cultured PBMCs, sampled from culture after CMV antigen stimulation. Source of these receptors: a human donor in good health (CMV status not recorded). Some clones in this sample may be carry-over from other donors' samples.

There are many counts of this clonotype. V gene TRBV9 combines with J gene TRBJ2-1; 10 bases are shared with TRBD1. This CDR3 has 15 residues. Per the germline V gene, CDR1 is SGDLS and CDR2 is YYNGEE. V lost 7 bases to trimming and J lost 4 bases; unmatched junction nucleotides: 8. CDR3 sequence: CASSPGQGTYNEQFF. CDR3 sequence (DNA): TGTGCCAGCTCGCCGGGACAGGGGACATACAATGAGCAGTTCTTC.

This chain joins TRBV7-9 and TRBJ1-1; 12 positions agree with TRBD1. J gave up 6 bases and V 2 bases, and 7 bases lay outside the gene matches. The CDR3 totals 16 residues. CDR1 and CDR2 from the germline V gene are SEHNR and FQNEAQ (reference sequence). CDR3 bases: TGTGCCAGCAGCTTACCGGGACAGGGGGCAGGTTCTGAAGCTTTCTTT. Amino acids: CASSLPGQGAGSEAFF.

This clonotype has a handful of counts. The rearrangement joins TRBV4-2 to TRBJ1-1; D is possibly TRBD1 (6 bases). The CDR3 totals 15 residues. The germline CDR1 and CDR2 sequences are LGHNA and YNFKEQ. V was pared by 0 bases and J by 1 base, with 9 bases between. This chain's CDR3 is CASSQDRTENTEAFF. The CDR3 coding sequence is TGTGCCAGCAGCCAAGATAGGACAGAGAACACTGAAGCTTTCTTT.

The J gene is TRBJ1-5, the V gene TRBV20-1, with D tentatively TRBD1 (6 bases). Per the germline V gene, CDR1 is DFQATT and CDR2 is SNEGSKA (reference sequence). Between the trimmed V and J ends, which lost 4 bases and 0 bases, there was a span of 19 bases. This CDR3 region has 17 residues. DNA for the CDR3: TGCAGTGCTACTACATCACTGGGGGGCTATAGCAATCAGCCCCAGCATTTT. Translating gives CSATTSLGGYSNQPQHF.

This clonotype was detected only once. V is TRBV7-3 and J is TRBJ2-2; 9 nucleotides line up with TRBD2. After removal of 5 bases from V and 3 bases from J, the junction contained 7 bases not matched to a gene. There are 16 residues in the CDR3. The germline gives CDR1 SGHTA, CDR2 FQGTGA. CDR3 DNA sequence: TGTGCCAGCAGCATCCGACTAGCGGTGGACACCGGGGAGCTGTTTTTT. Protein product: CASSIRLAVDTGELFF.

The V gene is TRBV6-1, the J gene TRBJ1-6, with D maybe TRBD1 (5 bases). The CDR3 loop spans 18 amino acids. The V end was cut by 5 bases, the J end by 1 base, with 18 bases between. Germline V gene sequence: CDR1 MNHNS, CDR2 SASEGT. This chain's CDR3 is CASSSGPYSSSYNSPLHF. CDR3 nucleotides: TGTGCCAGCAGTTCGGGACCTTACTCCAGTTCCTATAATTCACCCCTCCACTTT.

This clonotype appeared many times. This sequence joins TRBV7-8 and TRBJ2-3; tentative D call: TRBD2 (6 bases). Trimming removed 4 bases at V and 5 bases at J, with 13 bases between. The CDR3 loop spans 14 amino acids. Germline V lookup: CDR1 SGHVS, CDR2 FQNEAQ. CDR3 amino acids: CASSSELGGDTQYF. CDR3 sequence (DNA): TGTGCCAGCAGCTCTGAACTCGGGGGAGATACGCAGTATTTT.

In this sample, this clonotype turned up a few times. This chain joins TRBV12-3 or TRBV12-4 and TRBJ2-6, with D possibly being TRBD1 (6 bases). The length of the CDR3 is 19 residues. Trimming stripped 7 bases from V and 0 bases from J, with 22 bases between. The CDR3 loop is CASTPGPGQTLSGANVLTF. The CDR3 DNA sequence: TGTGCCAGCACCCCCGGACCGGGACAAACCCTCTCTGGGGCCAACGTCCTGACTTTC.

The chain is built from TRBV6-5 and TRBJ1-1; perhaps TRBD1 as D (6 bases). The length of the CDR3 is 12 residues. CDR1 MNHEY and CDR2 SVGAGI come from the germline V gene. The germline V and J ends were trimmed by 8 bases and 7 bases, with 14 bases remaining between them. In DNA form, the CDR3 reads TGTGCCAGCTCTAGGGGGTATAGTGAAGCTTTCTTT. It codes for CASSRGYSEAFF.

In its sample, this clonotype was seen many times. The chain has TRBV2 and TRBJ2-7, with D possibly matching TRBD2 (6 bases). Trimming stripped 2 bases from V and 9 bases from J, with 20 bases between. Per germline, CDR1 SNHLY and CDR2 FYNNEI. The CDR3 spans 15 residues. This CDR3 reads CASSEMKAGWGSQYF. For the CDR3, the DNA is TGTGCCAGCAGTGAAATGAAAGCGGGTTGGGGTTCGCAGTACTTC.

This clonotype was counted many times. The V and J genes are TRBV29-1 and TRBJ1-1, with a possible D match to TRBD1 (5 bases). Trimming cost V 6 bases and J 3 bases, with 11 bases left between them. Germline lookup yields CDR1 SQVTM and CDR2 ANQGSEA. CDR3 size: 12 residues. CDR3 in amino acids: CSVRDWDTEAFF. CDR3 bases: TGCAGCGTCCGGGACTGGGACACTGAAGCTTTCTTT.

Notes on this clonotype: A single base separates this from a much larger clone, so it may be a read error. This rearrangement joins TRBV7-2 to TRBJ1-6, with D perhaps matching TRBD1 (6 bases). The CDR3 covers 16 residues. Germline CDR1 and CDR2: SGHTA and FQGNSA. CDR3 nucleotides: TGTGCCAGCAGCCCCTACAGGGTATCCTATAATTCACCCTTCCACTTT. It encodes CASSPYRVSYNSPFHF.

This clonotype was picked up a small number of times. The chain couples TRBV7-2 to TRBJ2-5; the D is unclear. Germline V CDR1 and CDR2: SGHTA, FQGNSA. This CDR3 is built from 13 residues. V lost 10 bases and J 5 bases, leaving 17 bases between the germline ends. The CDR3 protein is CAISKNSAETQYF. The DNA for the CDR3 is TGTGCCATCTCGAAAAACAGCGCCGAGACCCAGTACTTC.

The chain employs TRBV6-1 and TRBJ1-4; perhaps TRBD1 as D (5 bases). The CDR3 consists of 14 residues. V lost 7 bases, J lost 5 bases, and 14 bases lay in between. Per germline, CDR1 MNHNS and CDR2 SASEGT. The CDR3 bases are TGTGCCAGCAACCAGGGTCTTGGGAATGAAAAACTGTTTTTT. It codes for CASNQGLGNEKLFF.

This clonotype appeared a few times. The V and J genes are TRBV3-1 and TRBJ2-1; 10 bases agree with TRBD2. The CDR3 length is 15 residues. V gave up 4 bases and J gave up 5 bases; unmatched junction bases: 5. Germline CDR1 is LGHDT and CDR2 is YNNKEL (reference sequence). CDR3 bases: TGTGCCAGCAGCCCTCTTGGACTAGCGGACAATGAGCAGTTCTTC. This codes for CASSPLGLADNEQFF.

The chain combines TRBV7-3 with TRBJ2-1; no clear D gene. This CDR3 is 13 amino acids long. Trimming cost V 5 bases and J 5 bases, with 10 bases left between them. The V gene's germline CDR1 is SGHTA and CDR2 FQGTGA. CDR3 in amino acids: CASSQPTDNEQFF. CDR3 sequence (DNA): TGTGCCAGCAGCCAACCGACGGACAATGAGCAGTTCTTC.

The chain links TRBV7-3 to TRBJ1-4, with a weak D call TRBD1 (5 bases). The CDR3 is made up of 13 amino acids. V shed 2 bases and J shed 5 bases, with 6 bases lying between them. Looked up from germline, CDR1 is SGHTA and CDR2 is FQGTGA. CDR3 sequence (DNA): TGTGCCAGCAGCTTAGGGGCGAATGAAAAACTGTTTTTT. It translates to CASSLGANEKLFF.

Remarks on this clonotype: A much larger clone sits a single nucleotide away, making a read error possible. The rearrangement uses TRBV10-3 and TRBJ2-7, with D maybe TRBD2 (6 bases). This CDR3 is built from 15 residues. CDR1 and CDR2 from the germline V gene are ENHRY and SYGVKD. The CDR3, as DNA: TGTGCCATCGGTGAGTCCCCCGGGAGCGCCTACGAGCAGTACTTC. It encodes CAIGESPGSAYEQYF.

This clonotype was counted between two and nine times. This rearrangement joins TRBV6-5 to TRBJ2-2, with D perhaps TRBD2 (6 bases). Germline lookup yields CDR1 MNHEY and CDR2 SVGAGI. Trimming removed 4 bases from V and 0 bases from J, with 12 bases in between. This CDR3 is built from 16 residues. CDR3 nucleotides: TGTGCCAGCAGTTTTGCGGGACGGACGAACACCGGGGAGCTGTTTTTT. This sequence encodes CASSFAGRTNTGELFF.

The chain uses TRBV20-1 and TRBJ2-5; TRBD2 aligns across 7 bases. The CDR3 runs 15 residues. Trimming took 3 bases from V and 2 from J; bases not matched to a gene: 9. Germline CDR1 reads DFQATT; CDR2 reads SNEGSKA (reference sequence). This CDR3 is CSARGRAGRQETQYF. Here the CDR3 DNA reads TGCAGTGCTAGGGGGCGAGCGGGACGTCAAGAGACCCAGTACTTC.

This clonotype was recorded a few times. V and J are TRBV7-9 and TRBJ1-4; 7 positions match TRBD1. V lost 1 base and J lost 8; bases outside the gene matches: 7. CDR3 size: 15 residues. In germline, CDR1 is SEHNR, CDR2 FQNEAQ (reference sequence). CDR3 sequence (DNA): TGTGCCAGCAGCTTAGGGGGACAGCTAGGGGAAAAACTGTTTTTT. Translated, it gives CASSLGGQLGEKLFF. Complete variable domain (other parts from reference TRBV7-9 and TRBJ1-4): DTGVSQNPRHKITKRGQNVTFRCDPISEHNRLYWYRQTLGQGPEFLTYFQNEAQLEKSRLLSDRFSAERPKGSFSTLEIQRTEQGDSAMYLCASSLGGQLGEKLFFGSGTQLSVL.

The gene calls are TRBV2 and TRBJ2-7, with a possible D match to TRBD1 (7 bases). Germline CDR1 SNHLY, CDR2 FYNNEI. The CDR3 is 14 residues long. V was trimmed by 4 bases and J by 5 bases, leaving 15 bases between them. DNA for the CDR3: TGTGCCAGCAGTGGCAGGGGGGTAATCGACGAGCAGTACTTC. It is translated as CASSGRGVIDEQYF.

This clonotype was recorded many times. V usage is TRBV11-2 and J usage is TRBJ1-6; D unclear. V was pared by 7 bases and J by 0 bases, with 13 bases between. Germline-derived CDR1 and CDR2 are SGHAT and FQNNGV. This CDR3 has 16 amino acids. CDR3 in amino acids: CASTHTWGSYNSPLHF. The CDR3, as DNA: TGTGCCAGCACCCATACGTGGGGCTCCTATAATTCACCCCTCCACTTT.

This clonotype was counted between two and nine times. V gene TRBV27 combines with J gene TRBJ1-5, with TRBD1 matching 8 bases. The CDR3 is 16 residues long. J gave up 6 bases and V 5 bases, and 12 bases lay outside the gene matches. Germline CDR1 is MNHEY and CDR2 is SMNVEV (reference sequence). Here the CDR3 reads CASSPLGQGISQPQHF. In DNA, the CDR3 is TGTGCCAGCAGTCCACTAGGACAGGGTATCAGTCAGCCCCAGCATTTT.